Listed below are T cell receptor beta chains from one sample, sequenced in a study of regulatory T cells in long-lasting Graves disease. A single record per CDR3 protein comes from TCRdb applying MiXCR to the multiplex PCR reads. The repertoire holds a few hundred thousand distinct CDR3 sequences, with around 22% as singletons. The specimen was peripheral blood mononuclear cells (PBMCs), collected when the disease was refractory, from a patient treated with antithyroid drugs. These receptors came from a female donor with Graves disease. Each CDR3 is given with its conserved first and last residue. Each record gives: J gene, V gene, D gene, CDR3 protein. The D gene is left open where the match is weak.

TRBJ2-5	TRBV4-1	.	CASSQDRGRGGETQYF
TRBJ2-7	TRBV7-8	TRBD2	CASSPGTSGRGATYEQYF
TRBJ1-1	TRBV15	TRBD1	CATSGRQGANTEAFF
TRBJ1-2	TRBV20-1	.	CSAEGTHGYTF
TRBJ2-2	TRBV28	TRBD2	CASSSPTSGNTGELFF
TRBJ1-1	TRBV20-1	TRBD1	CSAPDRGRGNTEAFF
TRBJ2-7	TRBV4-1	TRBD1	CASSQRQGEGLPEQYF
TRBJ2-7	TRBV7-9	.	CASTGGRAHEQYF
TRBJ2-2	TRBV15	TRBD2	CASGLAGGIGELFF
TRBJ1-2	TRBV3-1	.	CASSQRGLYGYTF
TRBJ2-7	TRBV27	.	CASSLSGVNSYEQYF
TRBJ2-2	TRBV5-1	.	CASSPGTLTGELFF
TRBJ1-3	TRBV20-1	TRBD1	CSARDRDSLGGNTIYF
TRBJ1-4	TRBV6-2/TRBV6-3	.	CASSEGTRLEKLFF
TRBJ2-5	TRBV29-1	TRBD2	CSVGLAVETQYF
TRBJ1-1	TRBV3-1	.	CASSQAGSYDTEAFF
TRBJ1-1	TRBV6-2/TRBV6-3	.	CASSRHSELNTEAFF
TRBJ2-6	TRBV28	.	CASARGANVLTF
TRBJ2-3	TRBV4-1	TRBD2	CASSGGLAVATDTQYF
TRBJ2-7	TRBV7-2	.	CASSPGVNYEQYF
TRBJ1-2	TRBV5-1	.	CASSLELGVRSYGYTF
TRBJ2-7	TRBV7-2	.	CASSLMGRSYEQYF
TRBJ2-7	TRBV18	.	CASSPRRDPYEQYF
TRBJ2-7	TRBV7-2	.	CASSLSFTHSYEQYF
TRBJ1-5	TRBV7-2	.	CASSYFFGSGQPQHF
TRBJ2-2	TRBV7-2	.	CASSLAPAPSTGELFF
TRBJ2-5	TRBV12-3/TRBV12-4	TRBD2	CASSGGGARTQYF
TRBJ2-6	TRBV7-8	.	CASSSWTALRGIVTGANVLTF
TRBJ1-5	TRBV3-1	.	CASSQGTDGINQPQHF
TRBJ1-3	TRBV29-1	.	CSAGLGDTIYF
TRBJ1-5	TRBV19	.	CASSIPGRAGNQPQHF
TRBJ2-7	TRBV28	TRBD2	CASSLAGDSYEQYF
TRBJ2-7	TRBV6-5	.	CASSFSSALPHEQYF
TRBJ1-5	TRBV2	TRBD1	CASRAGTVIQPQHF
TRBJ1-1	TRBV28	.	CASSFLDEWGTEAFF
TRBJ1-1	TRBV29-1	.	CSVVRSNTEAFF
TRBJ2-7	TRBV4-1	TRBD2	CASSQVSGTTYEQYF
TRBJ2-1	TRBV29-1	.	CSVERAVGHEQFF
TRBJ2-2	TRBV9	TRBD2	CASSSGGGGITGELFF
TRBJ1-3	TRBV7-2	TRBD1	CASSLSTGAGNTIYF
TRBJ2-7	TRBV30	TRBD1	CAWQTGQGFLHEQYF
TRBJ2-1	TRBV2	.	CASNRGRYNEQFF
TRBJ1-5	TRBV28	.	CASSVRTGPNQPQHF
TRBJ1-5	TRBV12-3/TRBV12-4	.	CASSREGSQPQHF
TRBJ1-2	TRBV12-3/TRBV12-4	TRBD1	CASSLGQGWSGYTF
TRBJ2-7	TRBV28	.	CASSSITAGGNYEQYF